This TCR beta chain was retrieved from a study of control samples from healthy donors and cancer patients. Sequencing was performed with immunoSEQ multiplex PCR; in TCRdb, only in-frame clones are kept and a portion is missing. The data hold approximately 2,800 clones, with 94% observed a single time. The CDR3 is made up of 15 amino acids. V lost 8 bases to trimming and J lost 11 bases, with 25 bases between them. In germline, CDR1 is SNHLY, CDR2 FYNNEI. Input material: PBMCs. The clonotype originates from a man between 65 and 85 years old with lung cancer. J is TRBJ1-5 and V is TRBV2; D might be TRBD1 (6 bases). The CDR3 sequence: CASGRQGPAARSQHF. The DNA for the CDR3 is TGTGCCAGCGGGCGGCAGGGGCCAGCTGCGCGGTCCCAGCATTTT.